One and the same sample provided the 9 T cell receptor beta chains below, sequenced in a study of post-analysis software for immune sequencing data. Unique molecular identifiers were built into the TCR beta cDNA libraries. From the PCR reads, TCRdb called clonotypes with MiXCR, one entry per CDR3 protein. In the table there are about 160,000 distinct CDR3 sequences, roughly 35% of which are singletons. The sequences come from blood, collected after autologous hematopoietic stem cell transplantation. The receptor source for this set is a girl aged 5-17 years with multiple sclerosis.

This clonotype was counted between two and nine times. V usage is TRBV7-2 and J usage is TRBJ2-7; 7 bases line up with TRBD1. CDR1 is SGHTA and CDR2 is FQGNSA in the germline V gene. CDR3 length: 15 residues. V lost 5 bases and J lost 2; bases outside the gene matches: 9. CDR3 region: CASSLTGTATYEQYF. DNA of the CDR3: TGTGCCAGCAGCCTCACCGGGACAGCGACCTACGAGCAGTACTTC.

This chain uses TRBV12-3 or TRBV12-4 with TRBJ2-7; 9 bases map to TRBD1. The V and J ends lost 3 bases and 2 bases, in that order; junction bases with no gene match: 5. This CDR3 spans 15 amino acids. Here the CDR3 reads CASSFIGQGTYEQYF. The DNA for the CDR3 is TGTGCCAGCAGTTTTATAGGACAGGGGACCTACGAGCAGTACTTC.

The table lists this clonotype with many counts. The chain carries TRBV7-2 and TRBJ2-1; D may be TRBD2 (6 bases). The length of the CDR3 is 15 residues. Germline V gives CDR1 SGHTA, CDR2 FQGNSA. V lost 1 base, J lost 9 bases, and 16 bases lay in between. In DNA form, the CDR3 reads TGTGCCAGCAGCTTAGAGGACGGGAGACGGGTTGAGCAGTTCTTC. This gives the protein CASSLEDGRRVEQFF.

In DNA form, the CDR3 reads TGTGCCAGCAGTTCCTGGCGGAGCAATCAGCCCCAGCCAGGGGATACTGAAGCTTTCTTT. Translated, it gives CASSSWRSNQPQPGDTEAFF. The chain combines TRBV28 with TRBJ1-1; tentative D call: TRBD1 (6 bases). CDR3 length equals 20 residues. Germline V CDR1 and CDR2: MDHEN, SYDVKM. The V end lost 4 bases, the J end lost 5 bases, and 32 bases lay between the germline ends.

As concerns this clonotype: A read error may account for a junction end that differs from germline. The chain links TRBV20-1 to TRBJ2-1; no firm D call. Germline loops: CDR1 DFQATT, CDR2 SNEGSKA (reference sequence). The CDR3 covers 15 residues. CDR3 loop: CSASGRTTHYSEQFF. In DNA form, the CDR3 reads TGCAGTGCTAGCGGCCGGACCACTCACTACAGTGAGCAGTTCTTC.

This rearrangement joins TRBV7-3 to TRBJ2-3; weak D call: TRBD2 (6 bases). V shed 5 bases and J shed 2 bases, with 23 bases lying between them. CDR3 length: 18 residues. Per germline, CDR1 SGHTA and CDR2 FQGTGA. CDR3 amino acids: CASSPSVPYRGNTDTQYF. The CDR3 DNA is TGTGCCAGCAGCCCATCGGTCCCCTACCGGGGGAACACAGATACGCAGTATTTT. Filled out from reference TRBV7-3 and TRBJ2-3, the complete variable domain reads GAGVSQTPSNKVTEKGKYVELRCDPISGHTALYWYRQSLGQGPEFLIYFQGTGAADDSGLPNDRFFAVRPEGSVSTLKIQRTERGDSAVYLCASSPSVPYRGNTDTQYFGPGTRLTVL.

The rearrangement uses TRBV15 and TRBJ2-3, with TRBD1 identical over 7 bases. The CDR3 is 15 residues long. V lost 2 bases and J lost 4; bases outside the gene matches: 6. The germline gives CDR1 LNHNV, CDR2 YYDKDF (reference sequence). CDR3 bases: TGTGCCACCAGCAGAATATTAACAGGGGCAGATACGCAGTATTTT. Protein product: CATSRILTGADTQYF.

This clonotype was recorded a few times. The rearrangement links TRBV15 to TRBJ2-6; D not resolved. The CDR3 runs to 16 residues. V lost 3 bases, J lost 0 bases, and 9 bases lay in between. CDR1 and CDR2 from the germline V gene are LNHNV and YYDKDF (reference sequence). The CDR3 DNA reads TGTGCCACCAGCAGGCCTTCAGGCTCTGGGGCCAACGTCCTGACTTTC. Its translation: CATSRPSGSGANVLTF.

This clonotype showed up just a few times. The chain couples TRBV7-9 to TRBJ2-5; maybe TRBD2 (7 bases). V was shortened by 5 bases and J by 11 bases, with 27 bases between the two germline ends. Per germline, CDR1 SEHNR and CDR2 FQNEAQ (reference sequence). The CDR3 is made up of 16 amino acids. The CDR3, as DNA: TGTGCCAGCAGCCCTCTCGGGGGCGGGAGCATTAATGAGCAGTACTTC. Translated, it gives CASSPLGGGSINEQYF.